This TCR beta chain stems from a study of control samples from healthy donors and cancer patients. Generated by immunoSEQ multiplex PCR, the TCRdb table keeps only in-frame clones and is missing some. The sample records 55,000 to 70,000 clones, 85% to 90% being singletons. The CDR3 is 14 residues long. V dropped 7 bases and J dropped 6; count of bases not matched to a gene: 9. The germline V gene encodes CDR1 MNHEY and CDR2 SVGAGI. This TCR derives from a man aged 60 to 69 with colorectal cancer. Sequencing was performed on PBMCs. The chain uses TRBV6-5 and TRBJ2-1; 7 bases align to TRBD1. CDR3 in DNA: TGTGCCAGCACGCCCTGGGACAGACTCAATGAGCAGTTCTTC. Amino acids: CASTPWDRLNEQFF.